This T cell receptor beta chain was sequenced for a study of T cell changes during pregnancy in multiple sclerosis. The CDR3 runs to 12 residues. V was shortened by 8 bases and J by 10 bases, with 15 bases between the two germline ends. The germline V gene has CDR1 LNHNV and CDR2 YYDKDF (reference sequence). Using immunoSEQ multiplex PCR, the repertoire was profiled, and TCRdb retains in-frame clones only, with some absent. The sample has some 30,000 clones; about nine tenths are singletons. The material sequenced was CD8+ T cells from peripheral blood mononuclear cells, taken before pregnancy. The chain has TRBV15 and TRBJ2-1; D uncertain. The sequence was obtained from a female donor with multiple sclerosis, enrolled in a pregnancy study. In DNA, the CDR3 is TGTGCCACCGTCTCTGATAACGGGGAGCAGTTCTTC. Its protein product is CATVSDNGEQFF.